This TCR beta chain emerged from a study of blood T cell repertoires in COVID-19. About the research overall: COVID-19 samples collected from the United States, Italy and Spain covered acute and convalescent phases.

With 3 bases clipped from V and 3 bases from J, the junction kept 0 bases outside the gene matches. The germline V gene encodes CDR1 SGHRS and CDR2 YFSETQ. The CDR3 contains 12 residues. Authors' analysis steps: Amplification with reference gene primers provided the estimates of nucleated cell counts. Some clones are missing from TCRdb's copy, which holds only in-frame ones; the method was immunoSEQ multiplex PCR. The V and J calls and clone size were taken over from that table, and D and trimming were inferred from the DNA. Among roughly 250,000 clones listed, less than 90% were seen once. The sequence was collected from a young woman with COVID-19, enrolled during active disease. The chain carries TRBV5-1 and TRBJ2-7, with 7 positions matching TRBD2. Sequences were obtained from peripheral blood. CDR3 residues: CASSSGGYEQYF. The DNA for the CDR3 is TGCGCCAGCAGCTCGGGGGGCTACGAGCAGTACTTC.